A selection of T cell receptor beta chains follows, all from one sample in a study of shared clonotypes between healthy human individuals. Sequencing used immunoSEQ multiplex PCR; TCRdb keeps in-frame clones, though not all of them. Among 1 million to 1.2 million clones, roughly 80% were seen once, and the ten largest hold 0.85% to 1%. The sample was memory CD4+ T cells from PBMCs. The source is a man aged 18 to 30 in good health. Some clones in this sample may be carry-over from other donors' samples. Both conserved end residues are part of each CDR3. The order of the fields is clone size, D gene, V gene, J gene, CDR3 DNA, CDR3 protein. A D gene is named only where the DNA matches it firmly. Clone size is shown for a subset of rows, as once, few, many or a class of expanded clone.

abundance: once
d_gene: TRBD2
v_gene: TRBV18
j_gene: TRBJ2-7
CDR3nt: TGTGCCAGCTCTTCCAAGGGCGGGAGTAGCGAGCAGTACTTC
CDR3aa: CASSSKGGSSEQYF

abundance: .
d_gene: TRBD2
v_gene: TRBV5-4
j_gene: TRBJ2-3
CDR3nt: TGTGCCAGCAGCTGGGGACTAGGAAGAACAGATACGCAGTATTTT
CDR3aa: CASSWGLGRTDTQYF

abundance: .
d_gene: .
v_gene: TRBV6-5
j_gene: TRBJ1-1
CDR3nt: TGTGCCAGCAGCTCGGGACGGAGGAACACTGAAGCTTTCTTT
CDR3aa: CASSSGRRNTEAFF

abundance: .
d_gene: TRBD2
v_gene: TRBV2
j_gene: TRBJ2-7
CDR3nt: TGTGCCAGCAGTGGCGGCCTAGCGGGGTTCTCCTACGAGCAGTACTTC
CDR3aa: CASSGGLAGFSYEQYF

abundance: .
d_gene: .
v_gene: TRBV7-2
j_gene: TRBJ1-2
CDR3nt: TGTGCCAGCAGCCAAGACGGAAGAGGATATGGCTACACCTTC
CDR3aa: CASSQDGRGYGYTF

abundance: .
d_gene: TRBD1
v_gene: TRBV6-1
j_gene: TRBJ1-2
CDR3nt: TGTGCCAGCAGCTTGGACAGGTTGGGCTACACCTTC
CDR3aa: CASSLDRLGYTF

abundance: .
d_gene: .
v_gene: TRBV7-2
j_gene: TRBJ2-5
CDR3nt: TGTGCCAGCAGCTTAATGGGGGACGGGGAGACCCAGTACTTC
CDR3aa: CASSLMGDGETQYF

abundance: .
d_gene: TRBD2
v_gene: TRBV7-9
j_gene: TRBJ2-3
CDR3nt: TGTGCCAGCAGCTTAAGGAAGAGCGGGAGGGCGGGAGATACGCAGTATTTT
CDR3aa: CASSLRKSGRAGDTQYF

abundance: .
d_gene: TRBD1
v_gene: TRBV28
j_gene: TRBJ1-5
CDR3nt: TGTGCCAGCAGACCACAGGGGGCTAGCAATCAGCCCCAGCATTTT
CDR3aa: CASRPQGASNQPQHF

abundance: .
d_gene: .
v_gene: TRBV7-2
j_gene: TRBJ2-1
CDR3nt: TGTGCCAGCAGCTGGGACTCAAACTACAATGAGCAGTTCTTC
CDR3aa: CASSWDSNYNEQFF

abundance: .
d_gene: TRBD1
v_gene: TRBV19
j_gene: TRBJ1-1
CDR3nt: TGTGCCAGTAGTATGGGACAGGGGGTAGGAACTGAAGCTTTCTTT
CDR3aa: CASSMGQGVGTEAFF

abundance: once
d_gene: TRBD1
v_gene: TRBV6-1
j_gene: TRBJ1-3
CDR3nt: TGTGCCAGCAGTTCGACAGGGGATTACGGAAACACCATATATTTT
CDR3aa: CASSSTGDYGNTIYF

abundance: once
d_gene: .
v_gene: TRBV28
j_gene: TRBJ2-4
CDR3nt: TGTGCCAGCAGGACCCAGGGAAACATTCAGTACTTC
CDR3aa: CASRTQGNIQYF

abundance: .
d_gene: TRBD2
v_gene: TRBV7-2
j_gene: TRBJ2-1
CDR3nt: TGTGCCAGCAGTTTTAGCGGGAGCTCCTACAATGAGCAGTTCTTC
CDR3aa: CASSFSGSSYNEQFF

abundance: .
d_gene: TRBD1
v_gene: TRBV7-6
j_gene: TRBJ1-1
CDR3nt: TGTGCCAGCAGCACCCGGACAGGGGGCTGGGGTGAAGCTTTCTTT
CDR3aa: CASSTRTGGWGEAFF

abundance: .
d_gene: .
v_gene: TRBV5-1
j_gene: TRBJ1-3
CDR3nt: TGCGCCAGCAGCTTGGAGTCGGGTCCCAGCTCTGGAAACACCATATATTTT
CDR3aa: CASSLESGPSSGNTIYF

abundance: .
d_gene: TRBD1
v_gene: TRBV7-8
j_gene: TRBJ2-7
CDR3nt: TGTGCCAGCAGCTTAGCACCTGGGACAGTCCTCGAAGAGCAGTACTTC
CDR3aa: CASSLAPGTVLEEQYF

abundance: .
d_gene: .
v_gene: TRBV7-2
j_gene: TRBJ1-2
CDR3nt: TGTGCCAGCAGCTTAGGGCGGGTGACAGCTAACTATGGCTACACCTTC
CDR3aa: CASSLGRVTANYGYTF

abundance: .
d_gene: .
v_gene: TRBV20-1
j_gene: TRBJ2-4
CDR3nt: TGCAGTGCTACGGCCAAAAACATTCAGTACTTC
CDR3aa: CSATAKNIQYF

abundance: .
d_gene: .
v_gene: TRBV5-4
j_gene: TRBJ1-1
CDR3nt: TGTGCCAGCAGCCCGAGGGACACTGAAGCTTTCTTT
CDR3aa: CASSPRDTEAFF

abundance: .
d_gene: .
v_gene: TRBV5-1
j_gene: TRBJ1-1
CDR3nt: TGCGCCAGCAGCAAGGGGGAAGTGAACACTGAAGCTTTCTTT
CDR3aa: CASSKGEVNTEAFF

abundance: few
d_gene: TRBD2
v_gene: TRBV11-2
j_gene: TRBJ2-1
CDR3nt: TGTGCCAGCGGACCGAACCGGGAGGGCTACAATGAGCAGTTCTTC
CDR3aa: CASGPNREGYNEQFF

abundance: .
d_gene: .
v_gene: TRBV5-1
j_gene: TRBJ1-2
CDR3nt: TGCGCCAGCAGCTTGGGGGGTCCCGACTATGGCTACACCTTC
CDR3aa: CASSLGGPDYGYTF

abundance: once
d_gene: .
v_gene: TRBV29-1
j_gene: TRBJ2-4
CDR3nt: TGCAGCGTGGCCACAGGGACCAAAAACATTCAGTACTTC
CDR3aa: CSVATGTKNIQYF

abundance: many
d_gene: TRBD1
v_gene: TRBV6-6
j_gene: TRBJ1-2
CDR3nt: TGTGCCAGCAGTTACTCCCCAGGGGGAGATGGCTACACCTTC
CDR3aa: CASSYSPGGDGYTF

abundance: .
d_gene: TRBD2
v_gene: TRBV4-1
j_gene: TRBJ2-7
CDR3nt: TGCGCCAGCAGCCAAGGTCTGGGCGGGAGGGCCTATTCCAGCTCCTACGAGCAGTACTTC
CDR3aa: CASSQGLGGRAYSSSYEQYF

abundance: .
d_gene: TRBD2
v_gene: TRBV5-6
j_gene: TRBJ2-1
CDR3nt: TGTGCCAGCAGCTTGGCACTAGCGGGAGATAGCGAGCAGTTCTTC
CDR3aa: CASSLALAGDSEQFF

abundance: .
d_gene: .
v_gene: TRBV25-1
j_gene: TRBJ1-1
CDR3nt: TGTGCCAGCACCGTAACGGTGGCCAGCCACACTGAAGCTTTCTTT
CDR3aa: CASTVTVASHTEAFF

abundance: few
d_gene: .
v_gene: TRBV5-1
j_gene: TRBJ1-2
CDR3nt: TGCGCCAGCAGCGTGACTAACTCCGACTATGGCTACACCTTC
CDR3aa: CASSVTNSDYGYTF

abundance: .
d_gene: .
v_gene: TRBV9
j_gene: TRBJ2-2
CDR3nt: TGTGCCAGCAGCGTAGGGACCTCAGGGAAGGGGGACACCGGGGAGCTGTTTTTT
CDR3aa: CASSVGTSGKGDTGELFF

abundance: .
d_gene: TRBD2
v_gene: TRBV19
j_gene: TRBJ2-2
CDR3nt: TGTGCCAGTAGTCTCGGTAGCGGGAGATACACCGGGGAGCTGTTTTTT
CDR3aa: CASSLGSGRYTGELFF

abundance: .
d_gene: .
v_gene: TRBV15
j_gene: TRBJ1-2
CDR3nt: TGTGCCACCAGCAGAGGCACTGATCCGGGGGGCTACACCTTC
CDR3aa: CATSRGTDPGGYTF

abundance: .
d_gene: TRBD1
v_gene: TRBV9
j_gene: TRBJ2-7
CDR3nt: TGTGCCAGCAGCGTAGAGACAGGGGGGTTGAAGCAGTACTTC
CDR3aa: CASSVETGGLKQYF

abundance: .
d_gene: .
v_gene: TRBV28
j_gene: TRBJ2-7
CDR3nt: TGTGCCAGCAGTTTAGGCTCAGGGGCGATCGAGCAGTACTTC
CDR3aa: CASSLGSGAIEQYF

abundance: .
d_gene: TRBD2
v_gene: TRBV11-2
j_gene: TRBJ2-7
CDR3nt: TGTGCCAGCAGCTCACTAGCGGGGTACTACGAGCAGTACTTC
CDR3aa: CASSSLAGYYEQYF

abundance: .
d_gene: TRBD2
v_gene: TRBV7-3
j_gene: TRBJ2-3
CDR3nt: TGTGCCAGCAGCACAGGGACTAGCGGTAGCACAGATACGCAGTATTTT
CDR3aa: CASSTGTSGSTDTQYF

abundance: few
d_gene: TRBD1
v_gene: TRBV7-2
j_gene: TRBJ2-7
CDR3nt: TGTGCCAGCAGCTTAGGGACAGGGGGTTGGGGCGAGCAGTACTTC
CDR3aa: CASSLGTGGWGEQYF

abundance: .
d_gene: .
v_gene: TRBV5-4
j_gene: TRBJ2-5
CDR3nt: TGTGCCAGCAGCGGGGGGTCAGTCCAAGAGACCCAGTACTTC
CDR3aa: CASSGGSVQETQYF

abundance: .
d_gene: TRBD1
v_gene: TRBV10-3
j_gene: TRBJ1-1
CDR3nt: TGTGCCTCCCATCCCTATGTCGGGACAGGGAACACTGAAGCTTTCTTT
CDR3aa: CASHPYVGTGNTEAFF

abundance: .
d_gene: .
v_gene: TRBV10-3
j_gene: TRBJ1-3
CDR3nt: TGTGCCATCGCGCTCCCTACGCGGGGACCTTCTGGAAACACCATATATTTT
CDR3aa: CAIALPTRGPSGNTIYF

abundance: .
d_gene: .
v_gene: TRBV20-1
j_gene: TRBJ2-7
CDR3nt: TGCAGTGGAGACTTCTCCTACGAGCAGTACTTC
CDR3aa: CSGDFSYEQYF

abundance: .
d_gene: TRBD1
v_gene: TRBV10-3
j_gene: TRBJ1-3
CDR3nt: TGTGCCATCACCCAGGACAGGTACAACTCTGGAAACACCATATATTTT
CDR3aa: CAITQDRYNSGNTIYF

abundance: .
d_gene: TRBD2
v_gene: TRBV7-3
j_gene: TRBJ2-1
CDR3nt: TGTGCCAGCAGCCCCGGGACTAGCAACGATGAGCAGTTCTTC
CDR3aa: CASSPGTSNDEQFF

abundance: .
d_gene: .
v_gene: TRBV27
j_gene: TRBJ1-5
CDR3nt: TGTGCCAGCAGTCCCAACAATCAGCCCCAGCATTTT
CDR3aa: CASSPNNQPQHF

abundance: .
d_gene: .
v_gene: TRBV10-3
j_gene: TRBJ2-3
CDR3nt: TGTGCCATCAGTGAGTCAAGGGTTCGTGCGGGACCCACAGATACGCAGTATTTT
CDR3aa: CAISESRVRAGPTDTQYF

abundance: .
d_gene: .
v_gene: TRBV21-1
j_gene: TRBJ2-1
CDR3nt: TGTGCCAGCAGCAAGGAGTACAATGAGCAGTTCTTC
CDR3aa: CASSKEYNEQFF

abundance: .
d_gene: .
v_gene: TRBV29-1
j_gene: TRBJ1-3
CDR3nt: TGCAGCGCTCGAGGAGGAGCCTCTGGAAACACCATATATTTT
CDR3aa: CSARGGASGNTIYF

abundance: .
d_gene: .
v_gene: TRBV7-9
j_gene: TRBJ2-3
CDR3nt: TGTGCCAGCAGCCTCCGGGACCTCGGGCCCACAGATACGCAGTATTTT
CDR3aa: CASSLRDLGPTDTQYF

abundance: .
d_gene: TRBD1
v_gene: TRBV5-1
j_gene: TRBJ2-7
CDR3nt: TGCGCCAGCAAAGGGGACAGGGACAATCCCTACGAGCAGTACTTC
CDR3aa: CASKGDRDNPYEQYF

abundance: .
d_gene: .
v_gene: TRBV5-4
j_gene: TRBJ2-7
CDR3nt: TGTGCCAGCAGCTTGGTGGCCAGGGGGGACTCCTACGAGCAGTACTTC
CDR3aa: CASSLVARGDSYEQYF

abundance: .
d_gene: .
v_gene: TRBV6-6
j_gene: TRBJ1-1
CDR3nt: TGTGCCAGCAGTTACCGGGGCTCGGGAACTGAAGCTTTCTTT
CDR3aa: CASSYRGSGTEAFF